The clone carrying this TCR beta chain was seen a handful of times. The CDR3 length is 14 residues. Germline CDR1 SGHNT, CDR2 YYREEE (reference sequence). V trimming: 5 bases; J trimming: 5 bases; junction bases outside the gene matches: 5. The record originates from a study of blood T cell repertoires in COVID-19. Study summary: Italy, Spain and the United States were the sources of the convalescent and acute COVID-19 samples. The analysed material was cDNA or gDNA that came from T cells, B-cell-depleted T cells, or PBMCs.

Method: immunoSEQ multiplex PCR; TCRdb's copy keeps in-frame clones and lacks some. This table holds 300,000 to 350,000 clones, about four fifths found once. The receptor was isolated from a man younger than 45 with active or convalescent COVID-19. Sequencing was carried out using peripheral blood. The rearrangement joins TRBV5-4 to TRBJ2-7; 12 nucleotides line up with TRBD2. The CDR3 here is CASSSSGGADEQYF. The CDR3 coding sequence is TGTGCCAGCAGTTCTAGCGGGGGGGCCGACGAGCAGTACTTC. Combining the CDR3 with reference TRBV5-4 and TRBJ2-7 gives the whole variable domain ETGVTQSPTHLIKTRGQQVTLRCSSQSGHNTVSWYQQALGQGPQFIFQYYREEENGRGNFPPRFSGLQFPNYSSELNVNALELDDSALYLCASSSSGGADEQYFGPGTRLTVT.